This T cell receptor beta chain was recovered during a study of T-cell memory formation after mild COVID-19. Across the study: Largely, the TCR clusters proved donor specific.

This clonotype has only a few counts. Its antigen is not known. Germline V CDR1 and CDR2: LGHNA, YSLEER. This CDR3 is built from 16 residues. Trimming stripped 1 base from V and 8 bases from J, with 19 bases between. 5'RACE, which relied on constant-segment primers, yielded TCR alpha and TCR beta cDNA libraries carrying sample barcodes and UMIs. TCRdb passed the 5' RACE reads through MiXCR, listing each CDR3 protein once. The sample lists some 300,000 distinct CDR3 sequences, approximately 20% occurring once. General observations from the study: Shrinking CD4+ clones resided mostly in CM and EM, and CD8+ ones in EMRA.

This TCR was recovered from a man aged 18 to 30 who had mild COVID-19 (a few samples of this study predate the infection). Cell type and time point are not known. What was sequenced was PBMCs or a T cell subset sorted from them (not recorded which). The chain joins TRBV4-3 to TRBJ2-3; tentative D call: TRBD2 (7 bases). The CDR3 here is CASSQVWGGAHVTQYF. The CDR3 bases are TGCGCCAGCAGCCAAGTATGGGGGGGGGCGCATGTTACGCAGTATTTT.